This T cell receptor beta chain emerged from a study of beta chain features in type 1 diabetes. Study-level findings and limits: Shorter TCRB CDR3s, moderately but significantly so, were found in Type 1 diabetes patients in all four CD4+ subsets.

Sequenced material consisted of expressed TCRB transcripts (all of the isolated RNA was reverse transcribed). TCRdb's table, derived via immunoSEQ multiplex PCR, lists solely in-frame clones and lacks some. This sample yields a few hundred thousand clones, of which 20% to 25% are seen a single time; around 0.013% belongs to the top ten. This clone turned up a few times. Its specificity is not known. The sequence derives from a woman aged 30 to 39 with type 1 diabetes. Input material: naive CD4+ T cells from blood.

The CDR3 spells CASSVAARSGNEQFF. The CDR3, as DNA: TGTGCCAGCAGTGTGGCGGCTAGGAGTGGCAATGAGCAGTTCTTC. This chain links TRBV2 with TRBJ2-1; no clear D. Germline V gene lookup returns CDR1 SNHLY and CDR2 FYNNEI. The CDR3 totals 15 residues. The V end was cut by 4 bases, the J end by 6 bases, with 16 bases between. Based on the CDR3 plus reference TRBV2 and TRBJ2-1, the full variable domain is EPEVTQTPSHQVTQMGQEVILRCVPISNHLYFYWYRQILGQKVEFLVSFYNNEISEKSEIFDDQFSVERPDGSNFTLKIRSTKLEDSAMYFCASSVAARSGNEQFFGPGTRLTVL.